This entry is about one T cell receptor (beta chain). Its antigen is still unknown. The donors were healthy bone marrow donors. Donors likely had unrecorded immune exposures despite being nominally healthy when sampled. PCR primers comprised 60 Vbeta and 13 Jbeta primers. Measured with immunoSEQ multiplex PCR; TCRdb has only the in-frame clones, and not every one. The sample consists of some 110,000 clones, roughly 71% of them appearing once. This sample was included in a study of cytomegalovirus exposure and HLA in healthy donors. Study-level points and caveats: Overall, roughly 160 TCR beta chains were annotated as cytomegalovirus-associated. A later analysis linked a missense DCLRE1C variant to TCR beta V- and J-gene trimming.

The clonotype originates from a male donor in good health and CMV-seropositive. The sequenced sample was PBMCs.

The CDR3 reads CASSLPPRGEETQYF. CDR3 nucleotide sequence: TGTGCCAGCAGCCTCCCCCCCAGGGGAGAAGAGACCCAGTACTTC. This sequence joins TRBV5-4 and TRBJ2-5, with D possibly matching TRBD1 (6 bases). This CDR3 is 15 amino acids long. Trimming took off 4 bases at V and 3 bases at J, with 16 bases between the two ends. Germline lookup yields CDR1 SGHNT and CDR2 YYREEE (reference sequence).